Only a few counts were recorded for the clone carrying this TCR beta chain. The antigen is undetermined. Unexposed donor CD4+ T cells date from 2011-2018, before the COVID-19 pandemic. Isolation of CD4+ T cells took place after nine to ten days in culture. Testing used SARS-CoV-2 S/N and four cold-coronavirus spikes on unexposed-donor CD4+ T cells, cells permitting. The CDR3 spans 13 residues. After removal of 5 bases from V and 6 bases from J, the junction contained 5 bases not matched to a gene. Germline CDR1 and CDR2: MNHEY and SMNVEV (reference sequence). The data were obtained in a study of CD4 T cells in relation to SARS-CoV-2 and coronaviruses. The method was immunoSEQ multiplex PCR; TCRdb's version includes in-frame clones alone and lacks a portion of them. The table includes tens of thousands of clones, under 80% detected once.

Sequencing was performed on CD4+ T cells from PBMCs, cultured in vitro. The rearrangement uses TRBV27 and TRBJ1-2, with 8 bases fitting TRBD1. The clonotype comes from a human donor in good health. The CDR3 loop reads CASSRTGIHGYTF. In nucleotides, the CDR3 is TGTGCCAGCAGTAGGACAGGGATCCATGGCTACACCTTC.